Below are 23 T cell receptor beta chains sequenced from a single sample in a study of OX40 agonist ivuxolimab in advanced cancers. Repertoires were generated with immunoSEQ multiplex PCR, while TCRdb's copy carries only in-frame clones and drops some. The repertoire holds 60,000 to 75,000 clones, with around 85% as singletons. The sequencing here drew on CD4+ or CD8+ T cells sorted from blood, taken in a trial of the OX40 agonist ivuxolimab. The receptor set was obtained from an adult with an advanced solid tumor such as melanoma, head and neck, liver or kidney cancer.

J is TRBJ2-2 and V is TRBV7-8, with 10 bases that match TRBD2. The CDR3 runs to 15 residues. The germline V gene has CDR1 SGHVS and CDR2 FQNEAQ. The V gene end was trimmed by 5 bases and the J gene end by 6 bases; junction bases not matched to a gene: 6. This CDR3 reads CASSQAGGLSGELFF. CDR3 DNA sequence: TGTGCCAGCAGCCAAGCGGGAGGGTTATCCGGGGAGCTGTTTTTT.

The chain carries TRBV30 and TRBJ1-2; TRBD1 aligns across 11 bases. Germline V gene lookup returns CDR1 GTSNPN and CDR2 SVGIG (reference sequence). The CDR3 has 17 residues. After removal of 4 bases from V and 1 base from J, the junction contained 11 bases not matched to a gene. DNA for the CDR3: TGTGCCTGGAAGGGCGGGACAGGGGGGCCTAATAACTATGGCTACACCTTC. It yields the protein CAWKGGTGGPNNYGYTF.

The chain couples TRBV6-1 to TRBJ2-7; 7 bases agree with TRBD1. The CDR3 totals 13 residues. V dropped 6 bases and J dropped 3; count of bases not matched to a gene: 5. The V gene's germline CDR1 is MNHNS and CDR2 SASEGT. The CDR3 spells CASSPQGFYEQYF. DNA for the CDR3: TGTGCCAGCAGCCCACAGGGGTTCTACGAGCAGTACTTC.

This rearrangement joins TRBV5-1 to TRBJ2-7; 7 bases align to TRBD1. Germline V gives CDR1 SGHRS, CDR2 YFSETQ. V lost 6 bases to trimming and J lost 6 bases; unmatched junction nucleotides: 15. The CDR3 is 15 amino acids. In DNA form, the CDR3 reads TGCGCCAGCAACGCTTTTAGACAGGGTTCTAGCGAGCAGTACTTC. It yields the protein CASNAFRQGSSEQYF.

The V call is TRBV5-5, the J call TRBJ1-1, with a tentative D call TRBD1 (6 bases). In germline, CDR1 is SGHKS, CDR2 YYEKEE (reference sequence). The V gene lost 0 bases and the J gene lost 1 base, with 10 bases spanning the gap. The CDR3 covers 15 residues. The CDR3 protein is CASSLATGSNTEAFF. CDR3 nucleotide sequence: TGTGCCAGCAGCTTGGCAACAGGGTCGAACACTGAAGCTTTCTTT.

CDR3 sequence: CASSLVLGNEQFF. For the CDR3, the DNA is TGTGCCAGCAGCTTAGTCCTAGGGAATGAGCAGTTCTTC. The chain is built from TRBV7-9 and TRBJ2-1, with D unclear. Germline V gene lookup returns CDR1 SEHNR and CDR2 FQNEAQ (reference sequence). V shed 1 base and J shed 7 bases, with 8 bases lying between them. This CDR3 is 13 amino acids long.

The CDR3 DNA reads TGCGCCAGCAGCTTGGCAAGCGGGGGGTACGAGCAGTACTTC. Translating gives CASSLASGGYEQYF. J is TRBJ2-7 and V is TRBV5-1, with 9 bases lining up with TRBD2. The germline V gene has CDR1 SGHRS and CDR2 YFSETQ. J gave up 4 bases and V 0 bases, and 2 bases lay outside the gene matches. The CDR3 length is 14 residues.

Here the CDR3 reads CASQPPATDTQYF. The CDR3 region has the DNA TGCGCCAGCCAGCCCCCGGCCACAGATACGCAGTATTTT. The V gene is TRBV10-1, the J gene TRBJ2-3; D is unresolved. The V and J ends lost 8 bases and 2 bases respectively, with 11 bases between them. CDR3 size: 13 residues. Germline V CDR1 and CDR2: WNHNN, SYGVQD (reference sequence).

V usage is TRBV6-5 and J usage is TRBJ2-2, with D tentatively TRBD2 (6 bases). The CDR3 consists of 16 residues. The germline CDR1 and CDR2 sequences are MNHEY and SVGAGI. Trimming took off 0 bases at V and 2 bases at J, with 10 bases between the two ends. CDR3 region: CASSYSGDSNTGELFF. As DNA, the CDR3 is TGTGCCAGCAGTTACTCGGGGGACTCCAACACCGGGGAGCTGTTTTTT.

The CDR3 here is CASSVGEGESTEAFF. The CDR3 nucleotides are TGTGCCAGCAGCGTAGGGGAGGGGGAGAGCACTGAAGCTTTCTTT. V is TRBV9 and J is TRBJ1-1; possibly TRBD1 for D (6 bases). The ends were cut back, 0 bases at V and 4 bases at J, with 13 bases in the middle. The CDR3 is 15 amino acids. CDR1 and CDR2 (germline): SGDLS, YYNGEE.

This chain joins TRBV5-6 and TRBJ2-6; no firm D call. Trimming took off 0 bases at V and 4 bases at J, with 8 bases between the two ends. The CDR3 spans 15 residues. Looked up from germline, CDR1 is SGHDT and CDR2 is YYEEEE. The DNA for the CDR3 is TGTGCCAGCAGCTTGGTAGGAATGGGGGCCAACGTCCTGACTTTC. Its translation is CASSLVGMGANVLTF. The variable domain in full, completed from reference TRBV5-6 and TRBJ2-6, reads DAGVTQSPTHLIKTRGQQVTLRCSPKSGHDTVSWYQQALGQGPQFIFQYYEEEERQRGNFPDRFSGHQFPNYSSELNVNALLLGDSALYLCASSLVGMGANVLTFGAGSRLTVL.

The chain employs TRBV7-9 and TRBJ2-7; 8 bases are shared with TRBD1. V trimming: 4 bases; J trimming: 2 bases; junction bases outside the gene matches: 7. The CDR3 extends over 15 amino acids. CDR1 is SEHNR and CDR2 is FQNEAQ in the germline V gene (reference sequence). CDR3 sequence (DNA): TGTGCCAGCAGCTCCCCTGGGACAGGCGCCTACGAGCAGTACTTC. Protein product: CASSSPGTGAYEQYF.

J is TRBJ2-1 and V is TRBV7-2; 14 bases agree with TRBD2. From germline, CDR1 is SGHTA and CDR2 FQGNSA. The CDR3 consists of 16 residues. The junction had 3 bases not matched to a gene; V was cut back by 1 base and J by 7 bases. The DNA for the CDR3 is TGTGCCAGCAGCTTAGGGGGGACTAGCGGGAGAAATGAGCAGTTCTTC. Residues: CASSLGGTSGRNEQFF.

This clone was seen only a few times. This chain joins TRBV18 and TRBJ2-7; no reliable D call. Deletions cut 2 bases from V and 0 bases from J, with 8 bases between. This CDR3 region has 14 residues. In germline, CDR1 is KGHSH, CDR2 LQKENI. The DNA of the CDR3 is TGTGCCAGCTCACCAGATCAAAGCTCCTACGAGCAGTACTTC. Its translation is CASSPDQSSYEQYF.

The chain recombines TRBV11-2 with TRBJ2-6; D possibly corresponds to TRBD1 (5 bases). Trimming stripped 7 bases from V and 2 bases from J, with 9 bases between. Germline assignment: CDR1 SGHAT and CDR2 FQNNGV. The CDR3 length is 14 residues. The CDR3 loop is CASTRETGANVLTF. In DNA, the CDR3 is TGTGCCAGCACCAGGGAAACTGGGGCCAACGTCCTGACTTTC.

The V call is TRBV6-1, the J call TRBJ2-1, with 11 bases aligning to TRBD2. Germline CDR1 is MNHNS and CDR2 is SASEGT. The V segment lost 6 bases and the J segment 2 bases; nucleotides outside the gene matches: 3. The CDR3 has 15 amino acids. The CDR3 nucleotides read TGTGCCAGCAGCCTAGCGGGAGGACCCTACAATGAGCAGTTCTTC. Encoded protein: CASSLAGGPYNEQFF.

This chain joins TRBV11-2 and TRBJ2-6; D is undetermined. This CDR3 is 14 amino acids long. The V end was cut by 2 bases, the J end by 0 bases, with 2 bases between. The germline CDR1 and CDR2 sequences are SGHAT and FQNNGV. The CDR3 DNA is TGTGCCAGCAGCTTAAGCTCTGGGGCCAACGTCCTGACTTTC. Translated, it gives CASSLSSGANVLTF.

This clone was seen a handful of times. This rearrangement joins TRBV9 to TRBJ2-2; TRBD2 might be the D (5 bases). This CDR3 is built from 12 residues. CDR1 SGDLS and CDR2 YYNGEE come from the germline V gene. V gave up 4 bases and J gave up 6 bases, with 7 bases separating them. DNA of the CDR3: TGTGCCAGCAGCCGGAGGTCCGGGGAGCTGTTTTTT. Protein: CASSRRSGELFF.

Only a few counts were recorded for this clone. This sequence joins TRBV19 and TRBJ1-4; tentatively, D is TRBD1 (6 bases). V was cut by 4 bases and J by 8 bases, with 17 bases left in between. Germline-derived CDR1 and CDR2 are LNHDA and SQIVND (reference sequence). This CDR3 contains 15 residues. CDR3 bases: TGTGCCAGTAGTAGCCAGGGGCGGAGGCGAGAAAAACTGTTTTTT. This codes for CASSSQGRRREKLFF.

The chain has TRBV6-5 and TRBJ1-3, with 7 bases aligning to TRBD1. This CDR3 region has 15 residues. J lost 0 bases, V lost 5 bases, and 4 bases had no gene match. The germline V gene encodes CDR1 MNHEY and CDR2 SVGAGI. CDR3 sequence: CASSPGTASGNTIYF. CDR3 coding DNA: TGTGCCAGCAGTCCCGGGACAGCCTCTGGAAACACCATATATTTT.

This chain joins TRBV2 and TRBJ2-7; TRBD2 is a possible D gene (5 bases). V was clipped by 6 bases and J by 4 bases, with 16 bases between them. The CDR3 is 14 residues long. Germline CDR1 SNHLY, CDR2 FYNNEI. CDR3 nucleotide sequence: TGTGCCAGCAGCAAGGGAGAAATTCTGTACGAGCAGTACTTC. Translating gives CASSKGEILYEQYF.

The V call is TRBV7-3, the J call TRBJ2-3; 9 bases are shared with TRBD2. CDR1 is SGHTA and CDR2 is FQGTGA in the germline V gene. Trimming at V came to 5 bases and at J to 1 base, leaving 4 bases not matched to a gene. The CDR3 totals 15 residues. The CDR3 coding sequence is TGTGCCAGCAGCCCCAGGACTAGCGGCACAGATACGCAGTATTTT. It yields the protein CASSPRTSGTDTQYF.

The rearrangement uses TRBV6-1 and TRBJ1-5; D possibly corresponds to TRBD1 (6 bases). CDR3 size: 15 residues. The V gene's germline CDR1 is MNHNS and CDR2 SASEGT. The V gene lost 2 bases and the J gene lost 0 bases, with 8 bases spanning the gap. The CDR3 protein is CASSEYRVSNQPQHF. The CDR3 region has the DNA TGTGCCAGCAGTGAATACAGGGTTAGCAATCAGCCCCAGCATTTT.